In this sample, the clone carrying this T cell receptor beta chain turned up many times. One entry per CDR3 protein results from TCRdb running MiXCR on the 5' RACE reads. The sample carries more than 9,000 distinct CDR3 sequences, around 21% recorded once. This sample is part of a study of neurological immune-mediated disorders. V was clipped by 4 bases and J by 4 bases; unmatched bases: 4. Germline V gives CDR1 SGHRS, CDR2 YFSETQ. The CDR3 sequence is 13 residues long. Sequencing was performed on CD8+ T cells from blood. The origin of this receptor is a woman aged 55 to 70 with HTLV-1-associated myelopathy (HAM/TSP). The rearrangement links TRBV5-1 to TRBJ1-1; 7 nucleotides line up with TRBD1. The CDR3 spells CASSETGITEAFF. The CDR3 DNA is TGCGCCAGCAGCGAGACAGGGATCACTGAAGCTTTCTTT.